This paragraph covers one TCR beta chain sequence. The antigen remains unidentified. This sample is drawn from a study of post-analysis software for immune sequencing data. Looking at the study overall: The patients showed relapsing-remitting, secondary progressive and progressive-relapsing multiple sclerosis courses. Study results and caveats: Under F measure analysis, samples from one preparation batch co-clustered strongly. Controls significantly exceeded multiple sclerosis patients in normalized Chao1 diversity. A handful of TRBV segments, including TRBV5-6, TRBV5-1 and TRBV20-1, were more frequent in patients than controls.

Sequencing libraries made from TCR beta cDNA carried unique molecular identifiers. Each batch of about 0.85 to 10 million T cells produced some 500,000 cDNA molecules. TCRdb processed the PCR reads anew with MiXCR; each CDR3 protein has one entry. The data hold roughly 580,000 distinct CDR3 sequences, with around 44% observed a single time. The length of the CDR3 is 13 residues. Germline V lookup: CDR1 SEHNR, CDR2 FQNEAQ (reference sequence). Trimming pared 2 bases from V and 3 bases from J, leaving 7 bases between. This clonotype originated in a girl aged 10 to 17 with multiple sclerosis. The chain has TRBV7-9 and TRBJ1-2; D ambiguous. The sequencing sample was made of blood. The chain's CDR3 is CASSLQDDYGYTF. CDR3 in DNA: TGTGCCAGCAGCTTACAGGACGACTATGGCTACACCTTC. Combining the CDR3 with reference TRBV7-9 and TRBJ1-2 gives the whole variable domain DTGVSQNPRHKITKRGQNVTFRCDPISEHNRLYWYRQTLGQGPEFLTYFQNEAQLEKSRLLSDRFSAERPKGSFSTLEIQRTEQGDSAMYLCASSLQDDYGYTFGSGTRLTVV.